A selection of T cell receptor beta chains follows, all from one sample in a study of molecular identifiers for immune sequencing clone quantification. In TCRdb, the PCR reads were re-called with MiXCR into one record per CDR3 protein. The sample consists of 70,000 to 95,000 distinct CDR3 sequences, 15% to 20% of them appearing once. Sequencing used naive CD8+ T cells from blood, with Jurkat cell RNA spiked in. These receptors came from a human donor in good health. Some libraries in this study had Jurkat cell RNA spiked in. The CDR3 runs from the conserved cysteine through the conserved F or W. D genes are given only for firm matches. Clone size is not always given. Where it is, it says once, few, many or a class for expanded clones.

d_call	v_call	j_call	clone_size	cdr3_aa	cdr3_nt
TRBD1	TRBV7-9	TRBJ2-3	many	CASSLLPGQATDTQYF	TGTGCCAGCAGCTTACTTCCGGGACAGGCCACAGATACGCAGTATTTT
-	TRBV11-2	TRBJ2-7	many	CASSLYPYEQYF	TGTGCCAGCAGCCTATACCCCTACGAGCAGTACTTC
TRBD2	TRBV30	TRBJ2-3	many	CAWLGTSGGPTDTQYF	TGTGCCTGGTTGGGGACTAGCGGGGGGCCCACAGATACGCAGTATTTT
-	TRBV6-5	TRBJ1-1	many	CASSYSRGVGTEAFF	TGTGCCAGCAGTTACTCAAGGGGAGTAGGGACTGAAGCTTTCTTT
-	TRBV7-6	TRBJ2-7	many	CASSLSQGGEQYF	TGTGCCAGCAGCTTATCACAGGGGGGGGAGCAGTACTTC
TRBD2	TRBV7-2	TRBJ2-1	-	CASSLAVSGDNEQFF	TGTGCCAGCAGCTTAGCGGTAAGCGGGGACAATGAGCAGTTCTTC
-	TRBV7-9	TRBJ2-3	-	CASSLSTASLTDTQYF	TGTGCCAGCAGCTTGTCAACGGCTTCCCTCACAGATACGCAGTATTTT
TRBD1	TRBV24-1	TRBJ1-4	many	CATSDSDRGSEKLFF	TGTGCCACCAGTGATTCGGACAGGGGAAGCGAAAAACTGTTTTTT
-	TRBV6-2/TRBV6-3	TRBJ2-5	many	CASSHVGDQETQYF	TGTGCCAGCAGCCACGTCGGGGACCAAGAGACCCAGTACTTC
TRBD2	TRBV11-2	TRBJ2-1	many	CASSLEGLAYNEQFF	TGTGCCAGCAGCTTAGAGGGACTAGCGTACAATGAGCAGTTCTTC
-	TRBV4-3	TRBJ1-5	many	CASSQDRGQPQHF	TGCGCCAGCAGCCAAGACAGGGGTCAGCCCCAGCATTTT
-	TRBV12-3/TRBV12-4	TRBJ1-5	-	CALGSGVGNQPQHF	TGTGCCCTGGGTTCGGGGGTGGGCAATCAGCCCCAGCATTTT
TRBD2	TRBV6-4	TRBJ2-3	-	CASPPWVQAGVEDTQYF	TGTGCCAGCCCTCCTTGGGTTCAGGCGGGAGTTGAGGATACGCAGTATTTT
TRBD1	TRBV29-1	TRBJ2-7	many	CSVEDRGRGEQYF	TGCAGCGTCGAAGACAGGGGGCGAGGGGAGCAGTACTTC
TRBD2	TRBV4-3	TRBJ2-1	many	CASSTGGGFDEQFF	TGCGCCAGCAGTACAGGCGGGGGTTTCGATGAGCAGTTCTTC
-	TRBV9	TRBJ2-2	many	CASSEGGTSAAGELFF	TGTGCCAGCAGCGAAGGGGGGACATCTGCGGCCGGGGAGCTGTTTTTT
TRBD1	TRBV7-9	TRBJ2-3	many	CASSSGQGATDTQYF	TGTGCCAGCAGCTCGGGACAGGGGGCGACAGATACGCAGTATTTT
-	TRBV27	TRBJ2-7	many	CASSPHSAGTEQYF	TGTGCCAGCAGTCCCCACTCGGCAGGCACGGAGCAGTACTTC
TRBD2	TRBV12-3/TRBV12-4	TRBJ2-2	many	CASSFLREGLNGELFF	TGTGCCAGCAGTTTCTTGCGGGAGGGCCTTAACGGGGAGCTGTTTTTT
TRBD1	TRBV19	TRBJ1-1	many	CASNQNRGTEAFF	TGTGCCAGTAACCAGAACAGGGGAACTGAAGCTTTCTTT
-	TRBV20-1	TRBJ2-7	many	CSAPNGVRYEQYF	TGCAGTGCACCCAATGGGGTCCGCTACGAGCAGTACTTC
-	TRBV4-1	TRBJ2-1	many	CASSPETGRQFF	TGCGCCAGCAGCCCGGAGACGGGCAGGCAGTTCTTC
TRBD1	TRBV7-9	TRBJ2-2	many	CASSPSQGQGPSSGELFF	TGTGCCAGCAGCCCATCCCAAGGACAGGGTCCTTCGTCCGGGGAGCTGTTTTTT
-	TRBV7-2	TRBJ2-1	many	CASSARLVGNEQFF	TGTGCCAGCAGCGCCCGACTGGTCGGCAATGAGCAGTTCTTC
-	TRBV2	TRBJ2-7	-	CASSHDPKSSYEQYF	TGTGCCAGCAGTCACGACCCGAAAAGCTCCTACGAGCAGTACTTC
-	TRBV4-3	TRBJ2-3	many	CASSQDFSADTQYF	TGCGCCAGCAGCCAAGATTTTTCAGCAGATACGCAGTATTTT
TRBD1	TRBV20-1	TRBJ2-3	many	CSASDQDREFEDTQYF	TGCAGTGCCAGTGATCAGGACAGGGAATTTGAAGATACGCAGTATTTT
-	TRBV7-6	TRBJ2-7	once	CASSFDTNYEQYF	TGTGCCAGCAGCTTCGACACGAACTACGAGCAGTACTTC
-	TRBV12-3/TRBV12-4	TRBJ2-5	many	CASKGDSLDRETQYF	TGTGCCAGCAAGGGGGACTCTCTGGATAGGGAGACCCAGTACTTC
-	TRBV6-2/TRBV6-3	TRBJ2-7	many	CASSYDTGYEQYF	TGTGCCAGCAGTTACGATACGGGCTACGAGCAGTACTTC
-	TRBV7-2	TRBJ2-2	many	CASSFDLARAGELFF	TGTGCCAGCAGCTTCGATCTAGCTCGGGCCGGGGAGCTGTTTTTT
-	TRBV2	TRBJ2-2	many	CASSEELGGNTGELFF	TGTGCCAGCAGTGAAGAGCTAGGTGGGAACACCGGGGAGCTGTTTTTT